This T cell receptor beta chain was captured in a study of cytomegalovirus exposure and HLA in healthy donors. Primers: 60 Vbeta forward and 13 Jbeta reverse. Profiled with immunoSEQ multiplex PCR; TCRdb holds only in-frame clones, not every one. The table lists 100,000 to 130,000 clones, 74% of them singletons, with approximately 15% in the top ten. The CDR3 has 16 residues. After removal of 4 bases from V and 2 bases from J, the junction contained 9 bases not matched to a gene. CDR1 and CDR2 from the germline V gene are SGHDT and YYEEEE. Notes on this clone: Its antigen is unknown.

General study points: V- and J-gene trimming in TCR beta was tied to a missense DCLRE1C variant by an analysis performed later. Immune exposure information comprised only CMV serostatus. Based on reports, TCR beta sequences accurately predicted HLA-A and HLA-B alleles for most subjects.

The chain couples TRBV5-6 to TRBJ1-5, with TRBD1 matching over 7 bases. The sequenced sample was PBMCs. The receptor comes from a woman between 40 and 55 years old in good health and CMV-seropositive. CDR3 DNA sequence: TGTGCCAGCAGCCTCACGACAGGGTGGGGCAATCAGCCCCAGCATTTT. This codes for CASSLTTGWGNQPQHF.